This T cell receptor beta chain derives from a study of blood T cell repertoires in COVID-19. Looked up from germline, CDR1 is LGHDT and CDR2 is YNNKEL (reference sequence). The V gene lost 0 bases and the J gene lost 2 bases, with 7 bases spanning the gap. This CDR3 comprises 14 residues. Profiled with immunoSEQ multiplex PCR; TCRdb holds only in-frame clones, not every one. The sample lists about 160,000 clones, about four fifths occurring once. This TCR was recovered from a woman in her sixties with COVID-19, enrolled during active disease. Sequencing input: peripheral blood. The gene calls are TRBV3-1 (or the pseudogene TRBV3-2) and TRBJ1-2; D is uncertain. CDR3 nucleotide sequence: TGTGCCAGCAGCCAAGATTCCCAGAACTATGGCTACACCTTC. Its protein product is CASSQDSQNYGYTF.